This TCR beta chain was recovered during a study of neurological immune-mediated disorders. Points from the study as a whole: The most TCR clonal expansion was seen in HTLV-1-associated myelopathy, and the least was seen in multiple sclerosis, which fell below healthy controls. According to phylogenetic grouping, one related-CDR3 cluster, a possible signature, contained the repertoires of 18 of 34 multiple sclerosis patients. There were no CDR3 amino acid sequences shared by expanded clones across subjects, a result suggesting private repertoires in all groups.

This clonotype appeared many times. Its antigen is undetermined. The CDR3 covers 16 residues. Per the germline V gene, CDR1 is SGHVS and CDR2 is FQNEAQ. Trimming removed 3 bases from V and 6 bases from J; junction bases left unmatched: 11. From 15-18 subjects, every sequencing run obtained over 180 million TCR-beta sequences. TCRdb analysed the 5' RACE reads with MiXCR anew, one entry per CDR3 protein. Among just over 50,000 distinct CDR3 sequences listed, around 3.5% were seen once. The rearrangement links TRBV7-8 to TRBJ2-1, with TRBD1 matching 7 bases. The specimen was PBMCs. The TCR comes from a man aged 40-49 years with multiple sclerosis. The CDR3 DNA sequence: TGTGCCAGCAGCTTCGCTACGGGACAGTCCCTCAATGAGCAGTTCTTC. Translating gives CASSFATGQSLNEQFF.